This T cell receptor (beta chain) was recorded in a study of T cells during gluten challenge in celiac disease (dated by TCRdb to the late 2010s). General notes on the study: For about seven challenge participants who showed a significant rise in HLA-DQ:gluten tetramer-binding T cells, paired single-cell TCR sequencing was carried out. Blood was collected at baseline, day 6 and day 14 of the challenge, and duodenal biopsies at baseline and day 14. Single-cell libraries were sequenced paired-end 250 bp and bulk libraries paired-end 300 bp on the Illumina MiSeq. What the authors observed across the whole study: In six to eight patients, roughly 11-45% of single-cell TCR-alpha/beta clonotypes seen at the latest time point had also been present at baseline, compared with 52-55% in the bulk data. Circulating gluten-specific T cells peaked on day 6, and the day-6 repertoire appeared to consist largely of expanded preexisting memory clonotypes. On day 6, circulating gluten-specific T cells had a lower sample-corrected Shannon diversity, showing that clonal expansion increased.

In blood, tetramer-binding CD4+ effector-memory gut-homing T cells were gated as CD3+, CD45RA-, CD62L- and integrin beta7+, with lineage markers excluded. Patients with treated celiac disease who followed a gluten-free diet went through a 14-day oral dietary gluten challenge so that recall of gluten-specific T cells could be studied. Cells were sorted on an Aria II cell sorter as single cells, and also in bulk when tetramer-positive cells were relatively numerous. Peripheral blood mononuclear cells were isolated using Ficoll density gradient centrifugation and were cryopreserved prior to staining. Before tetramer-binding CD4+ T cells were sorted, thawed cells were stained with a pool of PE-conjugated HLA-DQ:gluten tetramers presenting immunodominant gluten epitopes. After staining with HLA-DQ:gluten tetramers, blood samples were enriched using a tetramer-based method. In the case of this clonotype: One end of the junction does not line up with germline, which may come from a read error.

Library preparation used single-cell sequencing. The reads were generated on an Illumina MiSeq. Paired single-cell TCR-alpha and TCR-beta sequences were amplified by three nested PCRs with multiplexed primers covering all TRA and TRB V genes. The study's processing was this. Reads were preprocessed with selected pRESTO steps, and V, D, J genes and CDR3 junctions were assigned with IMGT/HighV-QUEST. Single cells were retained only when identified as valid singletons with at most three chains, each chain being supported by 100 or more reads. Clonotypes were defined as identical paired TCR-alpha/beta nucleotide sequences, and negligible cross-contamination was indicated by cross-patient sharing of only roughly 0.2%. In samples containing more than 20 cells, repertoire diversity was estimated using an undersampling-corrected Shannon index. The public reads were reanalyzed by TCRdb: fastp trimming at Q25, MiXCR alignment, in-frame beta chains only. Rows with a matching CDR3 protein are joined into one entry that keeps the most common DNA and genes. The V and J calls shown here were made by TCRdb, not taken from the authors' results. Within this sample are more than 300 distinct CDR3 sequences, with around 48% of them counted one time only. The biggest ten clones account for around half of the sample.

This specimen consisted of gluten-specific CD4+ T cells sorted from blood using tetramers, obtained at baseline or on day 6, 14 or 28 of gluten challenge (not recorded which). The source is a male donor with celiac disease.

The CDR3 has the sequence CASSWDRDNEQFF. The nucleotide sequence is TGTGCTAGCAGCTGGGACCGGGACAATGAGCAGTTCTTC. In this chain, TRBV7-7 is recombined with TRBJ2-1; the D gene assignment is perhaps TRBD1 or TRBD2, with each matching 5 bases. From the cysteine up to the phenylalanine, the CDR3 has a length of 13 residues. Of all the DNA, just the CDR3 is kept, 39 bases in frame from base 1. From the germline V gene (reference sequence), CDR1 is SSHAT and CDR2 is FNYEAQ.